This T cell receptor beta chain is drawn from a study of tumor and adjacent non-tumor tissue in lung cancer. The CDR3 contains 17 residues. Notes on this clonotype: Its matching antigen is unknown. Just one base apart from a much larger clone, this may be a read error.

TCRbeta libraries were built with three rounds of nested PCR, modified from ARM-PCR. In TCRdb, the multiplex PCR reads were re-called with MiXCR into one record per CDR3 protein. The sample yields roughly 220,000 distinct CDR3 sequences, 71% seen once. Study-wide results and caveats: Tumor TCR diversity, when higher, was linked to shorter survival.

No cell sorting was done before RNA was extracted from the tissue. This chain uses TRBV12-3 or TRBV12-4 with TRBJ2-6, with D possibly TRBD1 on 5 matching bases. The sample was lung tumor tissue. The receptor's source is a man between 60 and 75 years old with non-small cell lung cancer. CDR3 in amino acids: CTSSPGQGKPGANVLTF. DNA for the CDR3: TGTACCAGCAGTCCAGGGCAGGGTAAACCTGGGGCCAACGTCCTGACTTTC.